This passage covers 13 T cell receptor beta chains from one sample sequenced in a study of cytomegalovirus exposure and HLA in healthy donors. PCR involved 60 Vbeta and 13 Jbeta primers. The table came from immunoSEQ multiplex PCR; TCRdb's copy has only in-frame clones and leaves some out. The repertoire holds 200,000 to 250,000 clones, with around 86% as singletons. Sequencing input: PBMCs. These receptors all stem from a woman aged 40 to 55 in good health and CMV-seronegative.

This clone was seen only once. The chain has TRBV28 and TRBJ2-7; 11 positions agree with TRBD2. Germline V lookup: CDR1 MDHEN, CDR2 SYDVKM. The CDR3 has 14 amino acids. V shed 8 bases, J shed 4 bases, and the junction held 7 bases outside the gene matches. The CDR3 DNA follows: TGTGCCAGCCGGTCTCCTAGCGGGAGGTACGAGCAGTACTTC. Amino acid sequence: CASRSPSGRYEQYF.

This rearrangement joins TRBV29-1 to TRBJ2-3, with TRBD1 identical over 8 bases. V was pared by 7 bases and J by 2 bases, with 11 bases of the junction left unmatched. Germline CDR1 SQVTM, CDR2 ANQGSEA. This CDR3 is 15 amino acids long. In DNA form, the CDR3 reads TGCAGCGCCGGAGACAGGGGTAGACACACAGATACGCAGTATTTT. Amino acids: CSAGDRGRHTDTQYF.

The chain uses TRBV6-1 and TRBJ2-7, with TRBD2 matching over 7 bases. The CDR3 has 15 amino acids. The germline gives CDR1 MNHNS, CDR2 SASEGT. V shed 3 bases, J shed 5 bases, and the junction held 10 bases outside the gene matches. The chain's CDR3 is CASSEGSGGSNEQYF. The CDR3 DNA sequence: TGTGCCAGCAGTGAGGGGTCAGGCGGGAGTAACGAGCAGTACTTC.

CDR3 sequence reads: CASSTNSGRAHETQYF. In nucleotides, the CDR3 is TGTGCCAGCAGTACAAATAGCGGGAGGGCCCATGAGACCCAGTACTTC. The rearrangement joins TRBV2 to TRBJ2-5; 11 bases are shared with TRBD2. Germline V gene sequence: CDR1 SNHLY, CDR2 FYNNEI. The CDR3 extends over 16 amino acids. The junction had 10 bases not matched to a gene; V was cut back by 5 bases and J by 5 bases.

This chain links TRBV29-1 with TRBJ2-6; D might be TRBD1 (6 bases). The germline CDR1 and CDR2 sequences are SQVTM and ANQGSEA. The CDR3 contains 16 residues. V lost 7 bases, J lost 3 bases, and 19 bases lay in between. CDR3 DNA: TGCAGCGCCTCAGACAGGACATGGATTGGGGCCAACGTCCTGACTTTC. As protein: CSASDRTWIGANVLTF.

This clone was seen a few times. CDR3 nucleotides: TGTGCCAGCATGAGTAGCGGGAGGTACCTTGGGGAGCAGTACTTC. This gives the protein CASMSSGRYLGEQYF. The rearrangement joins TRBV6-1 to TRBJ2-7, with 10 bases lining up with TRBD2. Germline values: CDR1 MNHNS, CDR2 SASEGT. This CDR3 is built from 15 residues. J gave up 7 bases and V 7 bases, and 13 bases lay outside the gene matches.

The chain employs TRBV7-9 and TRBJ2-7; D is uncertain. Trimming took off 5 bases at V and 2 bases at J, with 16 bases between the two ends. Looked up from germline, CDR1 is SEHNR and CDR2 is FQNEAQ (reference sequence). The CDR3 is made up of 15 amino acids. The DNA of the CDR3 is TGTGCCAGCAGCGCCTACAGTACTTCCCCCTACGAGCAGTACTTC. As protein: CASSAYSTSPYEQYF. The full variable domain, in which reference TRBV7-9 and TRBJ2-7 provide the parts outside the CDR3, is DTGVSQNPRHKITKRGQNVTFRCDPISEHNRLYWYRQTLGQGPEFLTYFQNEAQLEKSRLLSDRFSAERPKGSFSTLEIQRTEQGDSAMYLCASSAYSTSPYEQYFGPGTRLTVT.

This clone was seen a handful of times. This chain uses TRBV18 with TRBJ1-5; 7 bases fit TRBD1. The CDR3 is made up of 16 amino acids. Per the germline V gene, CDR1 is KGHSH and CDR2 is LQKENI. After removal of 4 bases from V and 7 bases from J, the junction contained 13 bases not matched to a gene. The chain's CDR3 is CASSLSTTGHRQPQHF. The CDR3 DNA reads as TGTGCCAGCTCACTATCAACGACAGGGCATCGACAGCCCCAGCATTTT. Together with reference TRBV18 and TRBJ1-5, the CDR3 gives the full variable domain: NAGVMQNPRHLVRRRGQEARLRCSPMKGHSHVYWYRQLPEEGLKFMVYLQKENIIDESGMPKERFSAEFPKEGPSILRIQQVVRGDSAAYFCASSLSTTGHRQPQHFGDGTRLSIL.

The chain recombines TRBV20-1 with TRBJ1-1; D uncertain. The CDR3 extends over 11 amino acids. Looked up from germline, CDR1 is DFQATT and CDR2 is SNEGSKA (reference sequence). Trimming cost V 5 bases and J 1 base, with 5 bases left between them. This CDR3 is CSAPSNTEAFF. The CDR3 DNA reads TGCAGTGCTCCTTCGAACACTGAAGCTTTCTTT.

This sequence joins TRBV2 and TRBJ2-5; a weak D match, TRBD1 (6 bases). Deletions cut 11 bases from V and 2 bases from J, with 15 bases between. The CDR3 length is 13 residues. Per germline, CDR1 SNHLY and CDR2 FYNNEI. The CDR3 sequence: CASTLGGQETQYF. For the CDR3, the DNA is TGTGCCTCCACACTAGGGGGTCAAGAGACCCAGTACTTC.

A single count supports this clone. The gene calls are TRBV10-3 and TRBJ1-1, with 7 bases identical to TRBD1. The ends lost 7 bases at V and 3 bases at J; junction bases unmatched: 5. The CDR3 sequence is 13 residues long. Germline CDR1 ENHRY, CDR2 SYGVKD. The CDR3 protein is CAIKGQMHTEAFF. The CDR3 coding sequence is TGTGCCATCAAGGGACAGATGCACACTGAAGCTTTCTTT.

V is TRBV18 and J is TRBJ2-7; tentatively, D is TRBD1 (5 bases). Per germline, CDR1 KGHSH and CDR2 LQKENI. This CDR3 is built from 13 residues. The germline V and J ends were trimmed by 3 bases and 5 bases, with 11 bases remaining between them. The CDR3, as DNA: TGTGCCAGCTCACCCCAGGGTAGACACGAGCAGTACTTC. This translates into CASSPQGRHEQYF.

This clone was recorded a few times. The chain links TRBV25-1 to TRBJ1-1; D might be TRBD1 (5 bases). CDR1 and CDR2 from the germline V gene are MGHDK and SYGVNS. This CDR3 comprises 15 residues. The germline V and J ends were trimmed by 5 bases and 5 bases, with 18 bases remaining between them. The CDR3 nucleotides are TGTGCCAGCAGTCGTCTGGCGGGGGAGGTAACTGAAGCTTTCTTT. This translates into CASSRLAGEVTEAFF.